The 8 T cell receptor beta chains given below trace back to one sample, sequenced in a study of shared clonotypes between healthy human individuals. Assay used: immunoSEQ multiplex PCR; TCRdb lists only in-frame clones, some missing. The table has under 1,100,000 clones, around 74% seen once. Material for sequencing was memory CD4+ T cells sorted from blood. Noted subset: CD45RA-negative fraction. These receptors all come from a man aged 18 to 29 in good health.

In this sample, this clone turned up a few times. V and J are TRBV6-1 and TRBJ1-4; TRBD1 might be the D (5 bases). Germline-derived CDR1 and CDR2 are MNHNS and SASEGT. The CDR3 spans 15 residues. V lost 6 bases and J lost 8, with 19 bases in between. CDR3 in amino acids: CASRNGDSPGEKLFF. As DNA, the CDR3 is TGTGCCAGCAGGAACGGGGACTCACCGGGAGAAAAACTGTTTTTT.

This chain uses TRBV9 with TRBJ2-3; unclear D gene. Germline-derived CDR1 and CDR2 are SGDLS and YYNGEE. V dropped 0 bases and J dropped 3 bases, with 14 bases sitting between them. This CDR3 is 16 amino acids long. CDR3 sequence: CASSVEPVTGTDTQYF. CDR3 nucleotides: TGTGCCAGCAGCGTAGAGCCAGTAACGGGTACAGATACGCAGTATTTT.

Turning to this clone: The identical CDR3 is also encoded by other nucleotide sequences in the sample. CDR3 DNA: TGTGCCAGTTCGGACTATGGCTACACCTTC. Its translation: CASSDYGYTF. The chain links TRBV28 to TRBJ1-2; D is unresolved. The CDR3 is 10 residues long. Germline V gives CDR1 MDHEN, CDR2 SYDVKM. Trimming removed 9 bases from V and 3 bases from J, with 5 bases in between.

The CDR3 region has the DNA TGTGCCTGGAGTCCCGCGGCTAGCGGGAGGGCCCCTTCCTACAATGAGCAGTTCTTC. Protein product: CAWSPAASGRAPSYNEQFF. The chain uses TRBV30 and TRBJ2-1, with TRBD2 identical over 12 bases. The CDR3 has 19 residues. The junction had 12 bases not matched to a gene; V was cut back by 2 bases and J by 1 base. Germline CDR1 reads GTSNPN; CDR2 reads SVGIG (reference sequence).

This clone is a singleton in its sample. The V call is TRBV30, the J call TRBJ1-5; 7 bases align to TRBD1. Germline CDR1 reads GTSNPN; CDR2 reads SVGIG (reference sequence). The CDR3 loop spans 15 amino acids. The V and J ends lost 2 bases and 6 bases, in that order; junction bases with no gene match: 10. For the CDR3, the DNA is TGTGCCTGGAGTCCGAGTAGCAGGGGGACTCAGCCCCAGCATTTT. This encodes CAWSPSSRGTQPQHF. Full variable domain (outside the CDR3, taken from reference TRBV30 and TRBJ1-5): SQTIHQWPATLVQPVGSPLSLECTVEGTSNPNLYWYRQAAGRGLQLLFYSVGIGQISSEVPQNLSASRPQDRQFILSSKKLLLSDSGFYLCAWSPSSRGTQPQHFGDGTRLSIL.

The V gene is TRBV10-3, the J gene TRBJ1-1; D gene ambiguous. Germline V CDR1 and CDR2: ENHRY, SYGVKD. V lost 10 bases to trimming and J lost 0 bases, with 12 bases between them. This CDR3 is 13 amino acids long. CDR3 bases: TGTGCCAGCCTTGTTCAGATGAACACTGAAGCTTTCTTT. Its translation is CASLVQMNTEAFF.

The chain employs TRBV15 and TRBJ2-1; D call uncertain. This CDR3 spans 12 amino acids. Germline V gene lookup returns CDR1 LNHNV and CDR2 YYDKDF (reference sequence). V lost 0 bases and J 11 bases, leaving 8 bases between the germline ends. The CDR3 sequence is CATSRDGLKQFF. The CDR3 nucleotides are TGTGCCACCAGCAGAGATGGATTAAAGCAGTTCTTC.

This clone was counted ten times or more. CDR3 sequence: CASSVSGRAGLNEQFF. For the CDR3, the DNA is TGTGCCAGCAGCGTTAGCGGGAGGGCGGGGTTGAATGAGCAGTTCTTC. This chain connects TRBV9 to TRBJ2-1; 11 bases agree with TRBD2. V shed 2 bases and J 7 bases; nucleotides not matched to a gene: 8. The V gene's germline CDR1 is SGDLS and CDR2 YYNGEE. This CDR3 is built from 16 residues.